The present T cell receptor (beta chain) was sequenced within a study of T cell responses to AZD1222 COVID-19 vaccine. Analyses pooled second doses at about 4 or about 12 weeks. Clones were read by immunoSEQ multiplex PCR, and TCRdb kept only the in-frame ones, dropping some. The table records about 74,000 clones, less than 95% of them present only once. Study-wide findings and caveats: White British people made up most donors, females outnumbered males, and clonal diversity was possibly underestimated. Repertoire samples came only from after the peak T cell response.

Trimming removed 9 bases at V and 4 bases at J, with 21 bases between. This CDR3 comprises 15 residues. CDR1 and CDR2 (germline): LNHDA, SQIVND (reference sequence). Concerning this clone itself: Antigen specificity is unknown.

The rearrangement joins TRBV19 to TRBJ1-2; D not resolved. The clonotype was recovered from an adult who received the AZD1222 COVID-19 vaccine. The sequenced sample was peripheral blood, obtained 28 days after the second AZD1222 dose. The CDR3: CASSDGAQGLYGYTF. CDR3 bases: TGTGCCAGCTCGGACGGAGCCCAAGGGCTCTATGGCTACACCTTC.